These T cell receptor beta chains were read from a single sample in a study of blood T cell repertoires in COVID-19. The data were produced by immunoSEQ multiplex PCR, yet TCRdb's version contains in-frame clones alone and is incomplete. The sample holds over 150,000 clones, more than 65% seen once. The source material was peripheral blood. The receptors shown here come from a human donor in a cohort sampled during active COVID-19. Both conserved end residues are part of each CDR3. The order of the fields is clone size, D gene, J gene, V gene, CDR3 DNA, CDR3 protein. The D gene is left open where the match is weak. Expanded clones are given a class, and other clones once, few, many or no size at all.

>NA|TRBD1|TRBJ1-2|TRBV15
TGTGCCACCAGCAGAGACTCAGGACAGGGACGGAATGGCTACACCTTC
CATSRDSGQGRNGYTF
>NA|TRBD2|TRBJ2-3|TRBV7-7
TGTGCCAGCAGCCCCACTAGCGGGAACACAGATACGCAGTATTTT
CASSPTSGNTDTQYF
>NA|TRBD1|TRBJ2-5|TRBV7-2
TGTGCCAGCAGCTCGGGACAGGCCAGGACCCAGTACTTC
CASSSGQARTQYF
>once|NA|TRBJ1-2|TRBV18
TGTGCCAGCTCACCGGGGCAAGGGGTCGGCTACACCTTC
CASSPGQGVGYTF
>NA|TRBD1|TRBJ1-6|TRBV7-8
TGTGCCAGCAGCAAGGGACAGGGGGGATACGATTCACCCCTCCACTTT
CASSKGQGGYDSPLHF
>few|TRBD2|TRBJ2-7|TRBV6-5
TGTGCCAGCAGGCCGCCGGGGGGGAGGGCCTACGAGCAGTACTTC
CASRPPGGRAYEQYF
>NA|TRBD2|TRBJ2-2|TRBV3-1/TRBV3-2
TGTGCCAGCAGCCAGGAGAGCGGGATACAAACCGGGGAGCTGTTTTTT
CASSQESGIQTGELFF
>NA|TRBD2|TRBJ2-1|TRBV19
TGTGCCAGTAGTCTGCTAGCGGGATATGTTGAGCAGTTCTTC
CASSLLAGYVEQFF
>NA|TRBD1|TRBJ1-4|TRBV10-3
TGTGCCATCAGCCCAGGGGGTAATGAAAAACTGTTTTTT
CAISPGGNEKLFF
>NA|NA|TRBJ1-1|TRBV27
TGTGCCAGCAGTTTATCTTACAGGCAAACTGAAGCTTTCTTT
CASSLSYRQTEAFF
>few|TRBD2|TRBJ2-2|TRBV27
TGTGCCAGCAGTTTCTCACTTCTGGGACTAGCGGGAGGGGTCGGGGAGCTGTTTTTT
CASSFSLLGLAGGVGELFF
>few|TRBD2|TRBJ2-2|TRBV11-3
TGTGCCAGCAGCTCCGGACTAGCGGACACCGGGGAGCTGTTTTTT
CASSSGLADTGELFF
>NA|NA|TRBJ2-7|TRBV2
TGTGCCAGCAGTGTCGGGTCCGGTACCCGCTACGAGCAGTACTTC
CASSVGSGTRYEQYF
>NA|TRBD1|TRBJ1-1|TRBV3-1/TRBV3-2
TGTGCCAGCAGACGACAGGGAAGTTTGAACACTGAAGCTTTCTTT
CASRRQGSLNTEAFF
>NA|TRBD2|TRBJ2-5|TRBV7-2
TGTGCCAGCAGCTCCCCCGGGACTAGCGGGAGAAAGACCCAGTACTTC
CASSSPGTSGRKTQYF
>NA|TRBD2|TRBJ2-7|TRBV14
TGTGCCAGCAGCCAAGAAGGACTAGCGGGAGTCTACGAGCAGTACTTC
CASSQEGLAGVYEQYF
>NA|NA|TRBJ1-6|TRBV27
TGTGCCAGCAGTTTCCTCCCTTGGACAGACAAGAGGGGGTCCTATAATTCACCCCTCCACTTT
CASSFLPWTDKRGSYNSPLHF
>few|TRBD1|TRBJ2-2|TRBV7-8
TGTGCCAGCAGCTTCCCAAAGAGCCACAGGGGAAGTCGAATGAACACCGGGGAGCTGTTTTTT
CASSFPKSHRGSRMNTGELFF
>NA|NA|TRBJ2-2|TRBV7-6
TGTGCCAGCAGCCAGGACGGAGGACTGGGCGCCGGGGAGCTGTTTTTT
CASSQDGGLGAGELFF
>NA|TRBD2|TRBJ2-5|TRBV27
TGTGCCAGCAGAGACCCCACTAGCGGGAGGCAAGAGACCCAGTACTTC
CASRDPTSGRQETQYF
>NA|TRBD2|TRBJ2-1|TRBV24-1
TGTGCCACCAGTGATCAGACTAGCCATTCCTACAATGAGCAGTTCTTC
CATSDQTSHSYNEQFF
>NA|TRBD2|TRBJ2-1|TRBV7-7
TGTGCCAGCAGCCCAACGGGACTAGCGGGAGGGGGTGAGCAGTTCTTC
CASSPTGLAGGGEQFF